The clone carrying this TCR beta chain was seen once. Profiling relied on immunoSEQ multiplex PCR, and the TCRdb table lists in-frame clones only, not all of them. The top ten clones hold around 0.35% of a sample with 40,000 or so clones, 85% to 95% of them seen once. The data are from a study of T cell changes during pregnancy in multiple sclerosis. Germline-derived CDR1 and CDR2 are SQVTM and ANQGSEA. V gave up 8 bases and J gave up 6 bases; unmatched junction bases: 27. The CDR3 spans 19 residues. The V gene is TRBV29-1, the J gene TRBJ1-3; 8 positions agree with TRBD1. Sequencing was performed on CD4+ T cells from peripheral blood mononuclear cells, taken in the third trimester of pregnancy. The TCR sequence derives from a female donor in good health, enrolled as a control in a pregnancy study. CDR3: CSPSLKSDRGNKAANTIYF. Written as DNA, the CDR3 is TGCAGCCCATCCCTGAAAAGTGACAGGGGAAATAAGGCGGCAAACACCATATATTTT.